Listed here is a single TCR beta chain. Profiled with immunoSEQ multiplex PCR; TCRdb holds only in-frame clones, not every one. The repertoire holds under 350,000 clones, with about 85% as singletons. The source of the sample is a study of blood T cell repertoires in COVID-19. Study information: T cells, B-cell-depleted T cells, or PBMCs provided the cDNA or gDNA that served as material.

The germline V gene has CDR1 KGHSH and CDR2 LQKENI. The CDR3 has 16 amino acids. The V end lost 4 bases, the J end lost 4 bases, and 20 bases lay between the germline ends. This receptor was obtained from a human donor in a cohort sampled during active COVID-19. Sequencing used peripheral blood. The chain is built from TRBV18 and TRBJ2-7, with D maybe TRBD1 (6 bases). The CDR3: CASSRDRISAVYEQYF. In nucleotides, the CDR3 is TGTGCCAGCTCACGAGACAGGATTTCAGCCGTTTACGAGCAGTACTTC.